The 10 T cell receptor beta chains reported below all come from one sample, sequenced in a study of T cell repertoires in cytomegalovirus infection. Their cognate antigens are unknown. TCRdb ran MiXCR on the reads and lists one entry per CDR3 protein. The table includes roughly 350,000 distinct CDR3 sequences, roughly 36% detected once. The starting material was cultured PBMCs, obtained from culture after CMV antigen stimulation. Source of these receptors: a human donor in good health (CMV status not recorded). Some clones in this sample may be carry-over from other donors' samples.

The CDR3 DNA reads TGTGCCAGCAGTTTATCTGGAGTTGAGTTGGGCTATGGCTACACCTTC. The encoded protein is CASSLSGVELGYGYTF. The chain employs TRBV28 and TRBJ1-2; unclear D gene. CDR1 is MDHEN and CDR2 is SYDVKM in the germline V gene. The CDR3 covers 16 residues. V was pared by 1 base and J by 4 bases, with 16 bases between.

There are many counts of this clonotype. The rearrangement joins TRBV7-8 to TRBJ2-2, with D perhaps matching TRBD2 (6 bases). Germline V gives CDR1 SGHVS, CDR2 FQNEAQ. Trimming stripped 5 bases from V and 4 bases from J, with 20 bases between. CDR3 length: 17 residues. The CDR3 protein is CASSVVSGRVGTGELFF. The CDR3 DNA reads TGTGCCAGCAGCGTAGTCTCCGGGAGAGTTGGCACCGGGGAGCTGTTTTTT.

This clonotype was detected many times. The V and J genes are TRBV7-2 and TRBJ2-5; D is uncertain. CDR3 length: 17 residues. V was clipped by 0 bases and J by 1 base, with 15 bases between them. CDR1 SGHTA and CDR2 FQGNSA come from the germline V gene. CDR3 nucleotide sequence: TGTGCCAGCAGCTTAGCGCTTCTAGGTCAGGCCCAAGAGACCCAGTACTTC. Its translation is CASSLALLGQAQETQYF.

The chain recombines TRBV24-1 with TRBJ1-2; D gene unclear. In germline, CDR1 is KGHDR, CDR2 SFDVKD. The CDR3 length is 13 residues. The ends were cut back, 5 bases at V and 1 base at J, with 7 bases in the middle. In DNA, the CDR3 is TGTGCCACCAGTGTCTCCTTTAACTATGGCTACACCTTC. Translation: CATSVSFNYGYTF.

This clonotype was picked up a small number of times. The CDR3 DNA reads TGCAGCGTTTGGCTAGCGGGAAGAGATACGCAGTATTTT. Protein: CSVWLAGRDTQYF. The V and J genes are TRBV29-1 and TRBJ2-3; 9 nucleotides match TRBD2. V lost 5 bases and J lost 5; bases outside the gene matches: 5. Germline assignment: CDR1 SQVTM and CDR2 ANQGSEA. CDR3 size: 13 residues.

CDR3 region: CASSLKVSGVETQYF. CDR3 coding DNA: TGTGCCAGCAGTTTAAAAGTTTCAGGGGTAGAGACCCAGTACTTC. V gene TRBV12-3 or TRBV12-4 combines with J gene TRBJ2-5; D possibly corresponds to TRBD1 (6 bases). The length of the CDR3 is 15 residues. V was shortened by 2 bases and J by 4 bases, with 14 bases between the two germline ends.

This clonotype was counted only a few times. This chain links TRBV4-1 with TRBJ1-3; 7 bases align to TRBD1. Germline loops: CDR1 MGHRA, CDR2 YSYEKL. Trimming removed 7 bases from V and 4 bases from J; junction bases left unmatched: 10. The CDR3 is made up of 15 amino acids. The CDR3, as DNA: TGCGCCAGCACGGAGGACAGGCTGTTCGGAAACACCATATATTTT. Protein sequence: CASTEDRLFGNTIYF.

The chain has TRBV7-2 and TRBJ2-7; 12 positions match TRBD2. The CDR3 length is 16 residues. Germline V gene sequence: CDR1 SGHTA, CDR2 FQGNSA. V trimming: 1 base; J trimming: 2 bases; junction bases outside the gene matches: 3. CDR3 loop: CASSLVASGRAYEQYF. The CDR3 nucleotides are TGTGCCAGCAGCTTAGTTGCTAGCGGGAGGGCCTACGAGCAGTACTTC.

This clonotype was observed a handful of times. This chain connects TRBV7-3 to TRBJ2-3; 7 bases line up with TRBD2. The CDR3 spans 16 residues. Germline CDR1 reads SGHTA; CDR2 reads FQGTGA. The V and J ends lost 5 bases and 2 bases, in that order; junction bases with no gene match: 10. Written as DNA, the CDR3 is TGTGCCAGCAGCCGCCCCCAAGCGGGAATCACAGATACGCAGTATTTT. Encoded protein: CASSRPQAGITDTQYF.

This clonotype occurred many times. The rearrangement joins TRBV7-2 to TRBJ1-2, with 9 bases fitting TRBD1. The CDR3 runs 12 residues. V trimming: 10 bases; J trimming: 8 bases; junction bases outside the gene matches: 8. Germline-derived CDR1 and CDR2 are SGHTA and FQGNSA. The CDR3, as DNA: TGTGCCACCCGGGACAGGGTGGGCGGCTACACCTTC. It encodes CATRDRVGGYTF. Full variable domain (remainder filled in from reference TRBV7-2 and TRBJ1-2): GAGVSQSPSNKVTEKGKDVELRCDPISGHTALYWYRQSLGQGLEFLIYFQGNSAPDKSGLPSDRFSAERTGGSVSTLTIQRTQQEDSAVYLCATRDRVGGYTFGSGTRLTVV.